The 8 T cell receptor beta chains listed next were all sequenced from one sample in a study of post-analysis software for immune sequencing data. The authors incorporated unique molecular identifiers into the TCR beta cDNA libraries. MiXCR was run by TCRdb on the PCR reads, yielding one entry per CDR3 protein. The sample lists roughly 400,000 distinct CDR3 sequences, about 40% occurring once. Overall study results and limits: Roughly 5 TRBV segments, TRBV5-6, TRBV5-1 and TRBV20-1 among them, were found more frequent in patients than controls.

No cognate antigen is known for these TCRs. Sequencing was performed on blood. All receptors derive from a girl aged 2 to 9 with multiple sclerosis.

The V and J genes are TRBV6-5 and TRBJ2-3; TRBD2 agrees at 14 bases. Germline V gene sequence: CDR1 MNHEY, CDR2 SVGAGI. The junction had 14 bases not matched to a gene; V was cut back by 4 bases and J by 5 bases. The CDR3 length is 19 residues. Here the CDR3 reads CASSSSTRLAGGPKDTQYF. The CDR3 DNA reads as TGTGCCAGCAGTTCCTCGACCAGACTAGCGGGAGGGCCGAAAGATACGCAGTATTTT.

The chain couples TRBV28 to TRBJ2-7; 9 positions agree with TRBD1. The J call may be mistaken, given a closer DNA end match to TRBJ2-5. Germline V gene data show CDR1 as MDHEN and CDR2 as SYDVKM. The CDR3 contains 14 residues. CDR3 residues: CASGRDGTGRTQYF. The CDR3, as DNA: TGTGCCAGCGGCAGGGACGGGACAGGGAGGACCCAGTACTTC.

This clonotype was observed a handful of times. The chain carries TRBV7-8 and TRBJ2-1, with D possibly TRBD1 on 6 matching bases. Germline CDR1 and CDR2: SGHVS and FQNEAQ. The length of the CDR3 is 11 residues. Trimming took 3 bases from V and 15 from J, leaving 12 bases between them. The CDR3 DNA is TGTGCCAGCAGCTTCCCTACAGGGCTGTTCTTC. Translation: CASSFPTGLFF.

This clonotype was seen more than once but under ten times. This rearrangement joins TRBV6-5 to TRBJ2-1, with 10 bases that match TRBD2. V shed 0 bases, J shed 8 bases, and the junction held 7 bases outside the gene matches. Per germline, CDR1 MNHEY and CDR2 SVGAGI. The CDR3 runs to 16 residues. Here the CDR3 reads CASSYSASGGSYEQFF. The CDR3 DNA reads TGTGCCAGCAGTTACTCTGCTAGCGGGGGAAGCTATGAGCAGTTCTTC.

The rearrangement links TRBV7-3 to TRBJ1-1, with a weak D call TRBD1 (5 bases). Germline CDR1 is SGHTA and CDR2 is FQGTGA. V gave up 4 bases and J gave up 4 bases, with 10 bases separating them. CDR3 length: 13 amino acids. CDR3 sequence (DNA): TGTGCCAGCAGCTCTCAGGGTGGCACTGAAGCTTTCTTT. This codes for CASSSQGGTEAFF.

The chain employs TRBV11-2 and TRBJ2-3, with 13 bases fitting TRBD2. CDR1 and CDR2 from the germline V gene are SGHAT and FQNNGV. The CDR3 length is 17 residues. Trimming at V came to 2 bases and at J to 3 bases, leaving 5 bases not matched to a gene. The CDR3 bases are TGTGCCAGCAGCTTATGGGGGACTAGCGGGGAAACAGATACGCAGTATTTT. This sequence encodes CASSLWGTSGETDTQYF.

In regard to this clonotype: The junction shows a germline mismatch at one end, possibly a read error. V and J are TRBV5-1 and TRBJ2-7; maybe TRBD2 (5 bases). The CDR3 extends over 13 amino acids. CDR1 and CDR2 from the germline V gene are SGHRS and YFSETQ. CDR3 loop: CASSLDLDYERYF. For the CDR3, the DNA is TGCGCCAGCAGCTTGGACTTAGACTACGAGCGGTACTTC.

The table lists this clonotype with a few counts. The CDR3 is CASSLAGSWEQYF. The CDR3 region has the DNA TGTGCCAGCAGCTTAGCGGGTTCGTGGGAGCAGTACTTC. The chain is built from TRBV7-9 and TRBJ2-7; D unresolved. The germline V and J ends were trimmed by 0 bases and 7 bases, with 10 bases remaining between them. The CDR3 extends over 13 amino acids. Germline CDR1 and CDR2: SEHNR and FQNEAQ (reference sequence). Complete variable domain (other parts from reference TRBV7-9 and TRBJ2-7): DTGVSQNPRHKITKRGQNVTFRCDPISEHNRLYWYRQTLGQGPEFLTYFQNEAQLEKSRLLSDRFSAERPKGSFSTLEIQRTEQGDSAMYLCASSLAGSWEQYFGPGTRLTVT.